This entry lists 9 T cell receptor beta chains sequenced from one sample in a study of T-cell memory formation after mild COVID-19. A single record per CDR3 protein comes from TCRdb applying MiXCR to the 5' RACE reads. The data show roughly 250,000 distinct CDR3 sequences, about 16% seen once. The sample comprised PBMCs or a T cell subset sorted from them (not recorded which). The receptors derive from a man between 18 and 35 years old who had mild COVID-19 (a few samples of this study predate the infection). Cell type and time point are not known.

This clonotype came up a few times. The rearrangement uses TRBV5-1 and TRBJ2-1; D not certain. Germline-derived CDR1 and CDR2 are SGHRS and YFSETQ. This CDR3 spans 12 amino acids. The germline V and J ends were trimmed by 7 bases and 3 bases, with 8 bases remaining between them. CDR3 residues: CASGAHYNEQFF. The CDR3 region has the DNA TGCGCCAGCGGAGCCCACTACAATGAGCAGTTCTTC.

At least ten counts were recorded for this clonotype. The chain recombines TRBV6-9 with TRBJ1-5; weak D call: TRBD1 (5 bases). The V and J ends lost 0 bases and 3 bases respectively, with 12 bases between them. Germline V gene data show CDR1 as MNHGY and CDR2 as SVAAGI. The CDR3 sequence is 16 residues long. The CDR3 bases are TGTGCCAGCAGTTATTCGTTGGGGGACCCCAATCAGCCCCAGCATTTT. It codes for CASSYSLGDPNQPQHF.

This sequence joins TRBV11-3 and TRBJ2-1; D gene uncertain. V was shortened by 1 base and J by 4 bases, with 8 bases between the two germline ends. Germline V gives CDR1 SGHNT, CDR2 YENEEA. This CDR3 is built from 14 residues. The CDR3 sequence: CASSLGEEYNEQFF. CDR3 DNA sequence: TGTGCCAGCAGCTTAGGAGAGGAGTACAATGAGCAGTTCTTC.

A single count supports this clonotype. The V call is TRBV20-1, the J call TRBJ1-4, with D unresolved. CDR1 and CDR2 (germline): DFQATT, SNEGSKA (reference sequence). The CDR3 spans 15 residues. Deletions cut 3 bases from V and 8 bases from J, with 19 bases between. CDR3 sequence (DNA): TGCAGTGCTAGTGCCCTGGAGGGAAGAGGGGAAAAACTGTTTTTT. Its translation: CSASALEGRGEKLFF.

This clonotype was observed a handful of times. This CDR3 is CSARDWARSTDTQYF. Here the CDR3 DNA reads TGCAGTGCTAGAGATTGGGCTAGGAGTACAGATACGCAGTATTTT. This rearrangement joins TRBV20-1 to TRBJ2-3; no definite D call. Trimming pared 0 bases from V and 3 bases from J, leaving 13 bases between. The germline V gene encodes CDR1 DFQATT and CDR2 SNEGSKA (reference sequence). CDR3 length: 15 amino acids.

This clonotype was counted a few times. The chain links TRBV12-3 or TRBV12-4 to TRBJ2-2; possible D gene TRBD1, 5 bases. V lost 7 bases to trimming and J lost 1 base, with 10 bases between them. The CDR3 is 14 residues long. Here the CDR3 DNA reads TGTGCCAGCACCTTGACAGAGAACACCGGGGAGCTGTTTTTT. This translates into CASTLTENTGELFF.

The gene calls are TRBV4-1 and TRBJ1-6, with a possible D match to TRBD1 (5 bases). Germline assignment: CDR1 MGHRA and CDR2 YSYEKL. The CDR3 totals 16 residues. Trimming shortened V by 10 bases and J by 3 bases, and 19 bases separated the two germline ends. Here the CDR3 reads CATRVRDTNYNSPLHF. The CDR3 DNA reads as TGCGCCACCAGGGTAAGAGACACAAACTATAATTCACCCCTCCACTTT.

This clonotype was seen ten or more times. J is TRBJ2-5 and V is TRBV5-1; D may be TRBD1 (6 bases). Germline V gene data show CDR1 as SGHRS and CDR2 as YFSETQ. The V gene lost 0 bases and the J gene lost 1 base, with 10 bases spanning the gap. The CDR3 covers 15 residues. This CDR3 reads CASSLGGGLQETQYF. The CDR3 nucleotides are TGCGCCAGCAGCTTGGGAGGGGGTCTCCAAGAGACCCAGTACTTC.

In its sample, this clonotype was seen many times. V usage is TRBV12-3 or TRBV12-4 and J usage is TRBJ2-2; maybe TRBD2 (6 bases). V lost 5 bases, J lost 3 bases, and 13 bases lay in between. This CDR3 region has 15 residues. The chain's CDR3 is CASSANRDYTGELFF. CDR3 bases: TGTGCCAGCAGTGCTAACCGGGACTACACCGGGGAGCTGTTTTTT.